One and the same sample provided the 24 T cell receptor beta chains below, sequenced in a study of shared clonotypes between healthy human individuals. This table comes from immunoSEQ multiplex PCR, and its TCRdb copy is limited to in-frame clones, with some not included. The sample yields around 1.9 million clones, around 93% seen once. As defined, naive CD8 cells were CD45RO-negative and positively selected for CCR7, with terminally differentiated effector memory CD45RA+ cells excluded. The source material was naive CD8+ T cells from PBMCs. Receptor source: a man aged 18 to 30 in good health. Some clones in this sample may be carry-over from other donors' samples.

The rearrangement joins TRBV29-1 to TRBJ2-1, with a tentative D call TRBD2 (5 bases). Trimming pared 6 bases from V and 8 bases from J, leaving 17 bases between. The germline V gene has CDR1 SQVTM and CDR2 ANQGSEA. The CDR3 is 13 amino acids. This CDR3 is CSVASFSRDEQFF. In DNA form, the CDR3 reads TGCAGCGTCGCTAGCTTTAGTAGGGATGAGCAGTTCTTC.

As to this clone: Other DNA sequences in the same sample also yield this CDR3. The chain links TRBV28 to TRBJ1-5; D unclear. The CDR3 totals 15 residues. CDR1 and CDR2 (germline): MDHEN, SYDVKM. The germline V and J ends were trimmed by 3 bases and 1 base, with 10 bases remaining between them. The CDR3 DNA follows: TGTGCCAGCAGTTTGCGTGCGGGAAGCAATCAGCCCCAGCATTTT. Translation gives CASSLRAGSNQPQHF.

V is TRBV28 and J is TRBJ1-1; tentative D call: TRBD1 (5 bases). This CDR3 is 14 amino acids long. Germline V CDR1 and CDR2: MDHEN, SYDVKM. Trimming left V 8 bases short and J 4 bases short, with 17 bases between. In nucleotides, the CDR3 is TGTGCCAGCTTCCCATTCCAGGGAGGCACTGAAGCTTTCTTT. This sequence encodes CASFPFQGGTEAFF.

This clone was recorded once. The chain carries TRBV28 and TRBJ2-2; 8 bases are shared with TRBD1. The CDR3 has 16 residues. V lost 5 bases and J lost 1; bases outside the gene matches: 6. Germline V lookup: CDR1 MDHEN, CDR2 SYDVKM. This CDR3 is CASSNIGQGNTGELFF. Here the CDR3 DNA reads TGTGCCAGCAGTAATATAGGACAGGGGAACACCGGGGAGCTGTTTTTT.

The J gene is TRBJ2-3, the V gene TRBV4-3; D not resolved. V gave up 0 bases and J gave up 6 bases, with 7 bases separating them. The germline V gene has CDR1 LGHNA and CDR2 YSLEER. The CDR3 has 13 residues. The CDR3 DNA follows: TGCGCCAGCAGCCAAGATCGTTGGGATACGCAGTATTTT. Encoded protein: CASSQDRWDTQYF.

This sequence joins TRBV6-5 and TRBJ2-7; D is ambiguous. From germline, CDR1 is MNHEY and CDR2 SVGAGI. Trimming removed 7 bases at V and 0 bases at J, with 10 bases between. The CDR3 loop spans 13 amino acids. This chain's CDR3 is CASKPGSSYEQYF. As DNA, the CDR3 is TGTGCCAGCAAACCCGGCTCCTCCTACGAGCAGTACTTC.

V usage is TRBV6-5 and J usage is TRBJ1-3, with TRBD1 identical over 8 bases. Germline lookup yields CDR1 MNHEY and CDR2 SVGAGI. V lost 0 bases, J lost 1 base, and 2 bases stayed unmatched. This CDR3 comprises 16 residues. DNA for the CDR3: TGTGCCAGCAGTTACTCGAGGACAGGGTCTGGAAACACCATATATTTT. Its protein product is CASSYSRTGSGNTIYF.

The gene calls are TRBV10-3 and TRBJ2-7; possibly TRBD1 for D (5 bases). Germline CDR1 reads ENHRY; CDR2 reads SYGVKD. Trimming stripped 3 bases from V and 5 bases from J, with 8 bases between. The CDR3 runs to 12 residues. The CDR3, as DNA: TGTGCCATCAGTGACAGGGCCCACGAGCAGTACTTC. It codes for CAISDRAHEQYF.

The CDR3: CASSLPIGYEQYF. CDR3 nucleotides: TGTGCCAGCAGCTTACCCATCGGTTACGAGCAGTACTTC. The rearrangement links TRBV7-9 to TRBJ2-7; D gene ambiguous. The CDR3 totals 13 residues. Germline CDR1 and CDR2: SEHNR and FQNEAQ (reference sequence). The V and J ends lost 2 bases and 4 bases respectively, with 9 bases between them.

The V call is TRBV11-1, the J call TRBJ2-5; 11 bases are a match to TRBD1. The CDR3 is 16 residues long. Germline V gives CDR1 SGHAT, CDR2 FQDESV (reference sequence). Trimming removed 5 bases from V and 5 bases from J; junction bases left unmatched: 10. CDR3 protein: CASSPLDRGLEETQYF. CDR3 DNA sequence: TGTGCCAGCAGCCCCTTGGACAGGGGGCTGGAGGAGACCCAGTACTTC.

The gene calls are TRBV4-1 and TRBJ2-7; TRBD2 aligns across 8 bases. CDR1 and CDR2 from the germline V gene are MGHRA and YSYEKL. The CDR3 consists of 16 residues. J gave up 4 bases and V 1 base, and 9 bases lay outside the gene matches. CDR3 nucleotides: TGCGCCAGCAGCCAAGGAGCAAGCGGGAGTTGGTACGAGCAGTACTTC. Translation gives CASSQGASGSWYEQYF.

As regards this clone: Other DNA sequences in the same sample also yield this CDR3. The genes are TRBV29-1 and TRBJ2-7, with a tentative D call TRBD2 (5 bases). This CDR3 region has 13 residues. Trimming shortened V by 3 bases and J by 2 bases, and 11 bases separated the two germline ends. The germline V gene encodes CDR1 SQVTM and CDR2 ANQGSEA. The CDR3 bases are TGCAGCGTTGAGGGCGGGCGACCCTACGAGCAGTACTTC. Translation: CSVEGGRPYEQYF.

V usage is TRBV28 and J usage is TRBJ2-3, with D perhaps assigned TRBD1 or TRBD2 (5 bases each). Germline V gene data show CDR1 as MDHEN and CDR2 as SYDVKM. The CDR3 is made up of 14 amino acids. Deletions cut 5 bases from V and 6 bases from J, with 15 bases between. CDR3 in amino acids: CASSHAWGSDTQYF. The CDR3 bases are TGTGCCAGCAGTCACGCCTGGGGGTCCGATACGCAGTATTTT.

This clone was detected a few times. The chain uses TRBV4-2 and TRBJ1-2, with D unclear. Germline CDR1 is LGHNA and CDR2 is YNFKEQ. V was clipped by 5 bases and J by 7 bases, with 8 bases between them. The CDR3 consists of 11 residues. CDR3 amino acids: CASSFWGGYTF. The CDR3 DNA is TGTGCCAGCAGCTTTTGGGGTGGCTACACCTTC.

V is TRBV5-5 and J is TRBJ1-5; D call uncertain. V was shortened by 1 base and J by 2 bases, with 25 bases between the two germline ends. Germline loops: CDR1 SGHKS, CDR2 YYEKEE (reference sequence). CDR3 length equals 20 residues. The CDR3 DNA reads as TGTGCCAGCAGCTTGTTGGCCGGGCCCACGCGCGGAGGCGGCAATCAGCCCCAGCATTTT. The encoded protein is CASSLLAGPTRGGGNQPQHF.

On this clone itself: Within the sample, other DNA sequences also encode this same CDR3. CDR3 sequence reads: CASSVGQGNTGELFF. In DNA, the CDR3 is TGTGCCAGCAGCGTAGGACAGGGGAACACCGGGGAGCTGTTTTTT. The chain employs TRBV9 and TRBJ2-2; TRBD1 agrees at 7 bases. From germline, CDR1 is SGDLS and CDR2 YYNGEE. The CDR3 is 15 residues long. Trimming cost V 0 bases and J 1 base; bases outside gene matches: 0.

In this sample, this clone turned up once. The rearrangement joins TRBV7-2 to TRBJ1-1, with D possibly being TRBD1 (5 bases). Trimming stripped 5 bases from V and 0 bases from J, with 19 bases between. The CDR3 has 17 amino acids. Looked up from germline, CDR1 is SGHTA and CDR2 is FQGNSA. CDR3 protein: CASSPFSLGGVNTEAFF. Written as DNA, the CDR3 is TGTGCCAGCAGCCCATTTTCTCTGGGGGGGGTGAACACTGAAGCTTTCTTT.

The gene calls are TRBV4-1 and TRBJ2-2, with no clear D. Per the germline V gene, CDR1 is MGHRA and CDR2 is YSYEKL. Trimming took 4 bases from V and 5 from J, leaving 8 bases between them. This CDR3 contains 13 residues. This CDR3 is CASSRPGTGELFF. Written as DNA, the CDR3 is TGCGCCAGCAGCCGGCCCGGGACCGGGGAGCTGTTTTTT.

This CDR3 reads CASSEPTSGGNYGYTF. Here the CDR3 DNA reads TGCGCCAGCAGTGAGCCCACGTCGGGGGGCAACTATGGCTACACCTTC. The rearrangement links TRBV10-1 to TRBJ1-2; TRBD1 might be the D (6 bases). Germline loops: CDR1 WNHNN, CDR2 SYGVQD (reference sequence). The CDR3 has 16 residues. V was trimmed by 2 bases and J by 2 bases, leaving 15 bases between them.

The rearrangement uses TRBV7-6 and TRBJ2-3; perhaps TRBD2 as D (5 bases). The CDR3 contains 14 residues. The V end was cut by 7 bases, the J end by 3 bases, with 14 bases between. The germline V gene encodes CDR1 SGHVS and CDR2 FNYEAQ. Here the CDR3 reads CASTPKVATDTQYF. The CDR3 bases are TGTGCCAGCACGCCGAAGGTAGCGACAGATACGCAGTATTTT.

Details on this clone: An end of the junction differs from the germline gene, which may be a read error. This chain uses TRBV28 with TRBJ2-2; D not resolved. In germline, CDR1 is MDHEN, CDR2 SYDVKM. This CDR3 region has 14 residues. The CDR3 DNA is TGTGCCACCAGTTATAACAGGAACACCGGGGAGCTGTTTTTT. This translates into CATSYNRNTGELFF.

V gene TRBV10-3 combines with J gene TRBJ2-7; no clear D gene. CDR1 is ENHRY and CDR2 is SYGVKD in the germline V gene. The CDR3 loop spans 15 amino acids. The ends were cut back, 4 bases at V and 3 bases at J, with 16 bases in the middle. The DNA for the CDR3 is TGTGCCATCAGTGGGGCAAACCCCGGCTTCTACGAGCAGTACTTC. Its translation: CAISGANPGFYEQYF.

Concerning this clone: The same CDR3 can be traced to other DNA sequences in this sample. The chain uses TRBV5-6 and TRBJ2-7, with 13 nucleotides matching TRBD2. This CDR3 is 15 amino acids long. The junction had 3 bases not matched to a gene; V was cut back by 4 bases and J by 2 bases. Per the germline V gene, CDR1 is SGHDT and CDR2 is YYEEEE. CDR3 nucleotide sequence: TGTGCCAGCAGCCTGGGGACTAGCGGGACCTACGAGCAGTACTTC. It codes for CASSLGTSGTYEQYF.

The V call is TRBV5-4, the J call TRBJ2-7; D is ambiguous. CDR1 and CDR2 (germline): SGHNT, YYREEE (reference sequence). Trimming took 6 bases from V and 2 from J, leaving 18 bases between them. The CDR3 runs 15 residues. The CDR3 protein is CASTMSPGSTYEQYF. The CDR3 region has the DNA TGTGCCAGCACCATGAGTCCTGGGTCAACCTACGAGCAGTACTTC.